The subject of this entry is one T cell receptor beta chain. The target antigen is unknown. At one boundary the junction diverges from the germline segment, which might be a read error. The data were taken from a study of blood T cells in healthy people across ages. Study-wide results and limits: Unsorted PBMC input precluded a conclusive naive versus antigen-experienced comparison.

There are 13 residues in the CDR3. Germline-derived CDR1 and CDR2 are SGHTA and FQGTGA. A sample-barcoded 5' primer and a J-beta primer mix were used in a second PCR of about 7 to 12 cycles. One entry per CDR3 protein results from TCRdb running MiXCR on the 5' RACE reads. The sample carries 800,000 or so distinct CDR3 sequences, 20% to 25% recorded once. These data were also reused for a study on T cells of mothers and their children.

This chain joins TRBV7-3 and TRBJ2-3, with TRBD1 matching 7 bases. This TCR came from a boy aged 10-17 years in good health. Sequencing was carried out using blood. The CDR3 region is CASSSDRASTQYF. CDR3 in DNA: TGCGCCAGCAGCTCTGACAGGGCGAGTACGCAGTATTTT.